The rows below give T cell receptor beta chains drawn from one sample of a study of T cell responses to AZD1222 COVID-19 vaccine. Libraries were prepared by immunoSEQ multiplex PCR; TCRdb keeps only in-frame clonotypes and omits some of them. The data hold just under 95,000 clones, with over 75% observed a single time. Sequencing was performed on peripheral blood, taken on day 0 of AZD1222 vaccination. The receptor source for this set is an adult in good health. Both conserved end residues are part of each CDR3. The D gene is left open where the match is weak. Clone size is stated in some rows and not others, as once, few, many or a class when expanded.

abundance	d_gene	j_gene	v_gene	CDR3aa	CDR3nt
-	-	TRBJ2-3	TRBV19	CASSISLVESSTDTQYF	TGTGCCAGTAGTATTTCGCTAGTCGAATCTAGCACAGATACGCAGTATTTT
-	-	TRBJ2-7	TRBV30	CAWSSGQGYEQYF	TGTGCCTGGAGTTCCGGCCAGGGCTACGAGCAGTACTTC
-	-	TRBJ1-2	TRBV3-1/TRBV3-2	CASSQEWGRNGYTF	TGTGCCAGCAGCCAAGAGTGGGGGCGAAACGGCTACACCTTC
-	-	TRBJ2-2	TRBV18	CASSLSTGNTGELFF	TGTGCCAGCTCACTATCTACAGGAAACACCGGGGAGCTGTTTTTT
few	-	TRBJ2-1	TRBV27	CASSSTVDSYNEQFF	TGTGCCAGCAGCTCTACGGTAGACTCCTACAATGAGCAGTTCTTC
-	TRBD1	TRBJ2-7	TRBV9	CASSANPGQGNEQYF	TGTGCCAGCAGCGCGAACCCGGGACAGGGGAACGAGCAGTACTTC
-	TRBD1	TRBJ1-2	TRBV6-4	CASSDPEAGGYGYTF	TGTGCCAGCAGTGACCCGGAGGCAGGGGGCTATGGCTACACCTTC
-	-	TRBJ1-1	TRBV11-2	CASSLAAGTEAFF	TGTGCCAGCAGCTTAGCGGCGGGCACTGAAGCTTTCTTT
-	-	TRBJ2-7	TRBV20-1	CSASGGPLGEQYF	TGCAGTGCTAGTGGGGGCCCCCTGGGGGAGCAGTACTTC
-	-	TRBJ1-1	TRBV11-2	CASSPGQARRNTEAFF	TGTGCCAGCAGCCCAGGTCAGGCCCGGAGGAACACTGAAGCTTTCTTT
-	-	TRBJ1-5	TRBV6-6	CASGDLGNQPQHF	TGTGCCAGCGGGGATTTGGGCAATCAGCCCCAGCATTTT
-	-	TRBJ1-5	TRBV28	CASISSAGRGPNQPQHF	TGTGCCAGCATCTCCAGCGCGGGGAGGGGACCCAATCAGCCCCAGCATTTT
-	-	TRBJ2-1	TRBV6-4	CAIRWGRYNEQFF	TGTGCCATAAGGTGGGGACGTTACAATGAGCAGTTCTTC
-	-	TRBJ1-2	TRBV3-1/TRBV3-2	CASSQGLNYGYTF	TGTGCCAGCAGCCAAGGACTCAATTATGGCTACACCTTC
-	-	TRBJ2-2	TRBV28	CASSPPAARGTGELFF	TGTGCCAGCAGTCCCCCAGCAGCCAGGGGCACCGGGGAGCTGTTTTTT
-	-	TRBJ2-5	TRBV19	CASSIRQQETQYF	TGTGCCAGTAGTATAAGACAACAAGAGACCCAGTACTTC
-	TRBD1	TRBJ1-4	TRBV12-3/TRBV12-4	CASGTAAGEKLFF	TGTGCCAGCGGGACAGCGGCGGGTGAAAAACTGTTTTTT
-	TRBD1	TRBJ2-5	TRBV4-1	CASSQQTGVVETQYF	TGCGCCAGCAGCCAACAGACAGGGGTTGTGGAGACCCAGTACTTC
-	-	TRBJ1-1	TRBV4-2	CASSQDNRVGALGTEAFF	TGTGCCAGCAGCCAAGATAACAGGGTTGGGGCCCTGGGAACTGAAGCTTTCTTT
-	-	TRBJ1-4	TRBV19	CASSVSGTSEEKLFF	TGTGCCAGTAGTGTCTCCGGGACTTCAGAAGAAAAACTGTTTTTT
-	TRBD1	TRBJ2-3	TRBV15	CAARDRDTDTQYF	TGTGCCGCTCGGGACAGGGACACAGATACGCAGTATTTT
-	-	TRBJ2-3	TRBV11-2	CASSLQRSTDTQYF	TGTGCCAGCAGCTTACAGCGGAGCACAGATACGCAGTATTTT
-	TRBD1	TRBJ2-2	TRBV5-6	CASSRPGQDIGELFF	TGTGCCAGCAGCAGGCCGGGACAGGATATCGGGGAGCTGTTTTTT
-	-	TRBJ2-1	TRBV3-1/TRBV3-2	CASSQGTTYNEQFF	TGTGCCAGCAGCCAAGGGACAACATACAATGAGCAGTTCTTC
-	TRBD1	TRBJ1-1	TRBV27	CASSLSGGVKKAFF	TGTGCCAGCAGTTTATCAGGGGGCGTCAAGAAAGCTTTCTTT
-	-	TRBJ1-6	TRBV4-1	CASSQTPTGINSPLHF	TGCGCCAGCAGCCAGACCCCCACAGGGATAAATTCACCCCTCCACTTT
-	TRBD1	TRBJ1-2	TRBV3-1/TRBV3-2	CASSQGATGGYTF	TGTGCCAGCAGTCAGGGGGCTACGGGAGGCTACACCTTC
-	TRBD2	TRBJ2-1	TRBV5-1	CASSLSVTGTSGRKNEQFF	TGCGCCAGCAGCTTGTCCGTAACCGGGACTAGCGGGAGGAAGAATGAGCAGTTCTTC
-	TRBD2	TRBJ2-1	TRBV3-1/TRBV3-2	CASSPGLAVSFGQFF	TGTGCCAGCAGCCCAGGACTAGCGGTATCATTCGGGCAGTTCTTC
-	TRBD1	TRBJ1-2	TRBV12-3/TRBV12-4	CASSLDQGDGYTF	TGTGCCAGCAGTTTAGACCAGGGGGATGGCTACACCTTC
-	TRBD2	TRBJ2-3	TRBV3-1/TRBV3-2	CASSQEVSGGLADTQYF	TGTGCCAGCAGCCAAGAAGTTAGCGGGGGCTTGGCAGATACGCAGTATTTT
once	-	TRBJ2-7	TRBV5-1	CASSSLTGGESLGYEQYF	TGCGCCAGCAGCTCCCTAACGGGCGGAGAATCACTTGGATACGAGCAGTACTTC
-	-	TRBJ1-5	TRBV28	CASSFAGTSRDQPQHF	TGTGCCAGCAGTTTCGCAGGAACATCCAGGGATCAGCCCCAGCATTTT
-	-	TRBJ1-5	TRBV5-1	CASSLGAGTDQPQHF	TGCGCCAGCAGCTTGGGGGCTGGAACAGATCAGCCCCAGCATTTT
-	-	TRBJ2-7	TRBV7-2	CASSTRGGQTYEQYF	TGTGCCAGCAGCACCAGAGGTGGACAAACCTACGAGCAGTACTTC
-	TRBD2	TRBJ2-3	TRBV7-2	CASSPGLAEPTDTQYF	TGTGCCAGCAGCCCGGGACTAGCGGAACCCACAGATACGCAGTATTTT
-	TRBD1	TRBJ2-1	TRBV6-4	CASSEGTGEYNEQFF	TGTGCCAGCAGTGAGGGGACAGGGGAATACAATGAGCAGTTCTTC
once	-	TRBJ1-1	TRBV27	CASSLSQGEMLNTEAFF	TGTGCCAGCAGTTTATCTCAGGGTGAAATGTTGAACACTGAAGCTTTCTTT
-	-	TRBJ2-7	TRBV3-1/TRBV3-2	CASSPVARQTYEQYF	TGTGCCAGCAGCCCGGTAGCGCGTCAGACCTACGAGCAGTACTTC
-	TRBD2	TRBJ2-7	TRBV5-5	CASSLVLAGGPAQYF	TGTGCCAGCAGCTTGGTGCTAGCGGGAGGGCCCGCGCAGTACTTC
-	TRBD2	TRBJ2-7	TRBV4-2	CASSHGGLAGVYEQYF	TGTGCCAGCAGCCACGGAGGACTAGCGGGAGTATACGAGCAGTACTTC
few	TRBD2	TRBJ2-1	TRBV27	CASSPGLELPYEQFF	TGTGCCAGCAGCCCGGGACTAGAGTTACCATATGAGCAGTTCTTC
-	TRBD1	TRBJ1-2	TRBV5-4	CASTNKQGAWGYTF	TGTGCCAGCACCAATAAACAGGGGGCATGGGGCTACACCTTC
-	-	TRBJ1-4	TRBV5-1	CASSPEGENEKLFF	TGCGCCAGCAGCCCGGAGGGGGAAAATGAAAAACTGTTTTTT
-	TRBD1	TRBJ2-7	TRBV6-5	CASRSSGTGSYEQYF	TGTGCCAGCAGGTCATCCGGGACAGGGTCCTACGAGCAGTACTTC
once	-	TRBJ1-1	TRBV5-1	CASSSTNTEAFF	TGCGCCAGCAGCAGCACTAACACTGAAGCTTTCTTT
-	-	TRBJ2-7	TRBV6-4	CASSVEAGAPYEQYF	TGTGCCAGCAGTGTGGAGGCGGGGGCCCCCTACGAGCAGTACTTC
-	TRBD1	TRBJ2-3	TRBV13	CASSLEQGARTDTQYF	TGTGCCAGCAGCTTAGAACAGGGGGCCCGCACAGATACGCAGTATTTT
-	-	TRBJ1-5	TRBV7-8	CASSRGQVNQPQHF	TGTGCCAGCAGCCGAGGGCAGGTTAATCAGCCCCAGCATTTT
-	TRBD1	TRBJ2-1	TRBV7-7	CASSLRTGTRDEQFF	TGTGCCAGCAGCCTTCGGACAGGGACGAGAGATGAGCAGTTCTTC